This TCR beta chain was documented in a study of prognosis after radiotherapy for stage I lung cancer. On this clonotype: The CDR3 does not close with the conserved phenylalanine or tryptophan, likely indicating a read error. Because the CDR3's place on the DNA is in doubt, the DNA is left out and the CDR3 is given as listed by TCRdb.

Genomic DNA served as the source from which two-round multiplex PCR generated TCR beta CDR3 amplicons. Each TRBV and TRBJ gene had its own primer in the first PCR round. In TCRdb, the multiplex PCR reads were re-called with MiXCR into one record per CDR3 protein. The sample includes about 59,000 distinct CDR3 sequences, about 25% of them seen just once. Germline CDR1 and CDR2: SGHRS and YFSETQ. Including both end residues, the CDR3 is 14 amino acids long. The V and J genes are TRBV5-1 and TRBJ2-1; the table's D call TRBD2 went unverified against the DNA. This clonotype originated in a donor aged 50 or older with non-small cell lung cancer. The sequences come from PBMCs, collected before or after stereotactic body radiation therapy (not recorded which). This CDR3 is CASSISSGGVEKFL.